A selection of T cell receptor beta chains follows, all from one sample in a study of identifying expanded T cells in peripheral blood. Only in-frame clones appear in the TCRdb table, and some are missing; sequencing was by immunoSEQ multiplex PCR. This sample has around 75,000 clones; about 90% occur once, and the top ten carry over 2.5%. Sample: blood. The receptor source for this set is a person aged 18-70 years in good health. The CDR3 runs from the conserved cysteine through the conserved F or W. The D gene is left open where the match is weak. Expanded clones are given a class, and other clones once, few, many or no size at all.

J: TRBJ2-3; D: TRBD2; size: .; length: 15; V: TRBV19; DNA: TGTGCCAGTAGTATAGGACTAGCGGTCACAGATACGCAGTATTTT; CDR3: CASSIGLAVTDTQYF
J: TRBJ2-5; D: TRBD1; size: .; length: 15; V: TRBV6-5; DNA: TGTGCCAGCAGTTACCTGGGACAGGGTGAAGAGACCCAGTACTTC; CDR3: CASSYLGQGEETQYF
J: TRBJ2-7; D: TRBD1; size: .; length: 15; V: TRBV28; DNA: TGTGCCAGCAGTTTATTTACAGGGGGTAACTACGAGCAGTACTTC; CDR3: CASSLFTGGNYEQYF
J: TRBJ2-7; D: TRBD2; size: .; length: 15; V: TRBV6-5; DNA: TGTGCCAGCAGTTACTCTTGGGGGACTAAGGACGAGCAGTACTTC; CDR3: CASSYSWGTKDEQYF
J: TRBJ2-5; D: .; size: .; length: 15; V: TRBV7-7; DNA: TGTGCCAGCAGCTTGGTTGAGGGGGGGACAGAGACCCAGTACTTC; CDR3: CASSLVEGGTETQYF
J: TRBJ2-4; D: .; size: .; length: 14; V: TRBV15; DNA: TGTGCCACCAGCAGAGTCGGCGTCAAAAACATTCAGTACTTC; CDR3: CATSRVGVKNIQYF
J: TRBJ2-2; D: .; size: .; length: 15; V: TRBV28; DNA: TGTGCCAGCAGTTTGGGCGGAACGGACACCGGGGAGCTGTTTTTT; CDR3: CASSLGGTDTGELFF
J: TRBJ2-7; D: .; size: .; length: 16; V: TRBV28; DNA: TGTGCCAGCAGTTCCGTAGGGACCGCGCCTTTCTACGAGCAGTACTTC; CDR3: CASSSVGTAPFYEQYF
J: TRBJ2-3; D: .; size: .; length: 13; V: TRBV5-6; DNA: TGTGCCAGCAGCTACCCCGGTACGGATACGCAGTATTTT; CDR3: CASSYPGTDTQYF
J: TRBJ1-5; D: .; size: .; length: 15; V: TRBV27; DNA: TGTGCCAGCAAAATCAGTCCAGGGGCTGATCAGCCCCAGCATTTT; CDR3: CASKISPGADQPQHF
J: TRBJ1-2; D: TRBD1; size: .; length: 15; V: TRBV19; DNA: TGTGCCAGTAGTATGCTTGGGACAGGCGACTATGGCTACACCTTC; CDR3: CASSMLGTGDYGYTF
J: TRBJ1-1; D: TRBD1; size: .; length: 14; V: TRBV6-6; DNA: TGTGCCAGCAGTTACTCGCCGGGACAGACTGAAGCTTTCTTT; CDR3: CASSYSPGQTEAFF
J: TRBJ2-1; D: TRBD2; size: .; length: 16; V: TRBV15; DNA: TGTGCCACCAGCAGAGGGACTAGCGGGGGTATCGATGAGCAGTTCTTC; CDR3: CATSRGTSGGIDEQFF
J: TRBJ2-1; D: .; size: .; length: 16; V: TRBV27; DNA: TGTGCCAGCAGTCCCCTCTCCGACTACGTCTACAATGAGCAGTTCTTC; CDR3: CASSPLSDYVYNEQFF
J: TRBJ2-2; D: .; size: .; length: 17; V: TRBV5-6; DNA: TGTGCCAGCAGCTTGGCTATCGGGGGATTCGTTGGAGGGGAGCTGTTTTTT; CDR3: CASSLAIGGFVGGELFF
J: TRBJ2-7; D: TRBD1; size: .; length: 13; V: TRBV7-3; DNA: TGTGCCAGCAGCTACAGGGGTGGCTACGAGCAGTACTTC; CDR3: CASSYRGGYEQYF
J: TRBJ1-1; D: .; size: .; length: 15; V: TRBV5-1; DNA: TGCGCCAGCAGCTTGGTTCCGGGCACGGACACTGAAGCTTTCTTT; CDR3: CASSLVPGTDTEAFF
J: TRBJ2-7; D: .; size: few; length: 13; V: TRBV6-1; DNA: TGTGCCAGCAGCGAGGGGGAAGCAATCGAGCAGTACTTC; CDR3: CASSEGEAIEQYF
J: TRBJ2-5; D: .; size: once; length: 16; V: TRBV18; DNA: TGTGCCAGCTCACTCGAGACAAATACGAACCAAGAGACCCAGTACTTC; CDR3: CASSLETNTNQETQYF
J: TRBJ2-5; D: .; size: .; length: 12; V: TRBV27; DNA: TGTGCCAGCGCGCATAGATTGGAGACCCAGTACTTC; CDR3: CASAHRLETQYF
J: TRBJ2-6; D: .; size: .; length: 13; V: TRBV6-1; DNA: TGTGCCAACAGGGAATCTGGGGCCAACGTCCTGACTTTC; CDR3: CANRESGANVLTF
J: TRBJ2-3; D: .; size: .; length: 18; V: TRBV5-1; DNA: TGCGCCAGCAGCCAACGATTCGAACAGGGCTCTAACACAGATACGCAGTATTTT; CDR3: CASSQRFEQGSNTDTQYF
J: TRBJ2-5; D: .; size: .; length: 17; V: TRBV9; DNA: TGTGCCAGCAGCGTAGCTACGGGTACAAATACTCAGGAGACCCAGTACTTC; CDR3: CASSVATGTNTQETQYF
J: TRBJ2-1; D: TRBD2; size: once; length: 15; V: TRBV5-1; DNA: TGCGCCAGCAGCTTGTTACTAGCGGGAAACAATGAGCAGTTCTTC; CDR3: CASSLLLAGNNEQFF
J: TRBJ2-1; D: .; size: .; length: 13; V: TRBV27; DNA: TGTGCCAGCAGTTTAGGTAGGGGGGATGAGCAGTTCTTC; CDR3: CASSLGRGDEQFF
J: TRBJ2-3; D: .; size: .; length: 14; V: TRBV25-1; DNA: TGTGCCAGCAGTGAACAGGTTAGCACAGATACGCAGTATTTT; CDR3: CASSEQVSTDTQYF
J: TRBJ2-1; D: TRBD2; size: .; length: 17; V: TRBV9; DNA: TGTGCCAGCAGCGTAGGGGGGACGAGCGGGAGGTCGAATGAGCAGTTCTTC; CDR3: CASSVGGTSGRSNEQFF
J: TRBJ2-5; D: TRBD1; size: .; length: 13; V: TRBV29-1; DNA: TGCAGCGAATCGACAGGGGGCAAGGAGACCCAGTACTTC; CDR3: CSESTGGKETQYF
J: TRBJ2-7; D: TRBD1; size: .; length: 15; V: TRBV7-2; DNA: TGTGCCAGCAGCTTAGCCCGGGACAGAACTTACGAGCAGTACTTC; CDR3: CASSLARDRTYEQYF
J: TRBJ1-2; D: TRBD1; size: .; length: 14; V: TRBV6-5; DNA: TGTGCCAGCAGTCGGGACAGGGTGGCCTATGGCTACACCTTC; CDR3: CASSRDRVAYGYTF
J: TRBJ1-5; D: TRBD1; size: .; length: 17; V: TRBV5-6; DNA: TGTGCCAGCAGCTTGGCGGGGACAGGGGGCGTCAATCAGCCCCAGCATTTT; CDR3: CASSLAGTGGVNQPQHF
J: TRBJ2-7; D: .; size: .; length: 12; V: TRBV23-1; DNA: TGCGCCAGCACCGATCCAGGGTACGAGCAGTACTTC; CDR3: CASTDPGYEQYF
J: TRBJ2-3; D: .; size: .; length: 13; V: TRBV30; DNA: TGTGCCTGGAAGGGGGAGGGGACAGATACGCAGTATTTT; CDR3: CAWKGEGTDTQYF
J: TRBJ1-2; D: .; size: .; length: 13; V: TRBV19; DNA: TGTGCCAGTAGTAAGGACAGTTACTATGGCTACACCTTC; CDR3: CASSKDSYYGYTF
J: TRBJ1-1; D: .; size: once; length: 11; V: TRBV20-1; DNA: TGCAGTGCTCAGAAGAACACTGAAGCTTTCTTT; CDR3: CSAQKNTEAFF
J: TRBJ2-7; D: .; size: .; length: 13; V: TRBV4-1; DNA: TGCGCCAGCAGCCAAGATACAGTTTACGAGCAGTACTTC; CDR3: CASSQDTVYEQYF
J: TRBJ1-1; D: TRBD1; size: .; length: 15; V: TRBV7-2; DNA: TGTGCCAGCAGCTTAGGACAGGGATCGTACACTGAAGCTTTCTTT; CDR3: CASSLGQGSYTEAFF
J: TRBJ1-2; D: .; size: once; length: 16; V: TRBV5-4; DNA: TGTGCCAGCAGAACTGCTAGGAGGGGCACTAACTATGGCTACACCTTC; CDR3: CASRTARRGTNYGYTF
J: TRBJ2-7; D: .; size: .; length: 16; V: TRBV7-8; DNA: TGTGCCAGCAGCTTAGCTGGACCCGGGGCGACCTACGAGCAGTACTTC; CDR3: CASSLAGPGATYEQYF